This entry lists 2 T cell receptor beta chains sequenced from one sample in a study of T cells in Graves' hyperthyroidism and ophthalmopathy. RNA transcripts gave rise to amplified TCR beta CDR3 regions. The primer set for the first-round RT-PCR of the TCR CDR3 was HTBI. In TCRdb, the multiplex PCR reads were re-called with MiXCR into one record per CDR3 protein. The sample lists about 600,000 distinct CDR3 sequences, approximately 15% occurring once. Sequencing was performed on blood. These receptors all stem from a woman between 18 and 29 years old with Graves' ophthalmopathy.

Many counts were recorded for this clonotype. Written as DNA, the CDR3 is TGTGCCAGCAGTCTCCCTACCACAGATACGCAGTATTTT. This encodes CASSLPTTDTQYF. This chain joins TRBV7-8 and TRBJ2-3; no definite D call. Trimming stripped 6 bases from V and 2 bases from J, with 9 bases between. Germline V gives CDR1 SGHVS, CDR2 FQNEAQ. The CDR3 is 13 amino acids.

This clonotype was seen a few times. A much more abundant neighbour one base away suggests this may be a read error. V usage is TRBV11-2 and J usage is TRBJ2-1, with D uncertain. V was cut by 5 bases and J by 9 bases, with 17 bases left in between. Germline CDR1 is SGHAT and CDR2 is FQNNGV. The CDR3 is made up of 14 amino acids. The CDR3 loop is CASSPHDWQGEQFF. CDR3 in DNA: TGTGCCAGCAGCCCCCATGACTGGCAAGGTGAGCAGTTCTTC.